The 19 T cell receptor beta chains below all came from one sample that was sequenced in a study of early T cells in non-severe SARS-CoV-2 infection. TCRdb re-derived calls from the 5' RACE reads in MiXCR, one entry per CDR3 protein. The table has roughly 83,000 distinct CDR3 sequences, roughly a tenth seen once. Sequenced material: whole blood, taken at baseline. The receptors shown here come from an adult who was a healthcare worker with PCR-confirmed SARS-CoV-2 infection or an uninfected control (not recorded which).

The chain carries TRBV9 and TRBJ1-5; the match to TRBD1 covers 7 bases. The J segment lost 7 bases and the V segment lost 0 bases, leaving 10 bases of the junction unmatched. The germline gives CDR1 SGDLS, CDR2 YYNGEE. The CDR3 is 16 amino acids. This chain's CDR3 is CASSVVGGRGEQPQHF. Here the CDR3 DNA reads TGTGCCAGCAGCGTAGTAGGGGGCAGGGGCGAGCAGCCCCAGCATTTT. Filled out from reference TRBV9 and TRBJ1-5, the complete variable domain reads DSGVTQTPKHLITATGQRVTLRCSPRSGDLSVYWYQQSLDQGLQFLIQYYNGEERAKGNILERFSAQQFPDLHSELNLSSLELGDSALYFCASSVVGGRGEQPQHFGDGTRLSIL.

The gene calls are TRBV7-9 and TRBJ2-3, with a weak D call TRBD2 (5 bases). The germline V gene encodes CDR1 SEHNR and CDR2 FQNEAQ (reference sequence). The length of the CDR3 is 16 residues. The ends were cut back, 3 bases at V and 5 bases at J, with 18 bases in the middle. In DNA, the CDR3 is TGTGCCAGCAGCTTGAGCGGCGCAGGCGCCGGAGATACGCAGTATTTT. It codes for CASSLSGAGAGDTQYF.

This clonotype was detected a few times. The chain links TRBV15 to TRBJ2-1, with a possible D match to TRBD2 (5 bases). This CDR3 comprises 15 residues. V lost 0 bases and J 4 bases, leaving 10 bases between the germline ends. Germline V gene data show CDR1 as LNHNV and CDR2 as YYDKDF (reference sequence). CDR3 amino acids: CATSREWTSYNEQFF. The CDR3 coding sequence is TGTGCCACCAGCAGAGAGTGGACTTCTTACAATGAGCAGTTCTTC. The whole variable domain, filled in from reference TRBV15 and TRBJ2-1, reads DAMVIQNPRYQVTQFGKPVTLSCSQTLNHNVMYWYQQKSSQAPKLLFHYYDKDFNNEADTPDNFQSRRPNTSFCFLDIRSPGLGDTAMYLCATSREWTSYNEQFFGPGTRLTVL.

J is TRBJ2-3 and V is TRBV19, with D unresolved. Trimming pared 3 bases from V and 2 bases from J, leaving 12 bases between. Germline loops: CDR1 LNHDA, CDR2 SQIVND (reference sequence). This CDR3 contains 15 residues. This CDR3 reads CASSIWRTSTDTQYF. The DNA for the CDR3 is TGTGCCAGTAGTATCTGGCGTACTTCCACAGATACGCAGTATTTT. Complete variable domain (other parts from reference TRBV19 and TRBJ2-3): DGGITQSPKYLFRKEGQNVTLSCEQNLNHDAMYWYRQDPGQGLRLIYYSQIVNDFQKGDIAEGYSVSREKKESFPLTVTSAQKNPTAFYLCASSIWRTSTDTQYFGPGTRLTVL.

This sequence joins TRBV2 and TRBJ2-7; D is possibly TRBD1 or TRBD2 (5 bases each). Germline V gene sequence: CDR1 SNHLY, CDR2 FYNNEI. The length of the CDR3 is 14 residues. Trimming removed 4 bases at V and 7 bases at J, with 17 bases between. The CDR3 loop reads CASSAGATFFEQYF. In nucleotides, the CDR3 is TGTGCCAGCAGTGCCGGGGCCACCTTCTTTGAGCAGTACTTC.

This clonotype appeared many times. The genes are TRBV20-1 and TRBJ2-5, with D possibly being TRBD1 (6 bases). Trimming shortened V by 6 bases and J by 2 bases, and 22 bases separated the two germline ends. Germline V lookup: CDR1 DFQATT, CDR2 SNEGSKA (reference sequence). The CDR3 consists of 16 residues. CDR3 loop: CSAGAGRQGSQETQYF. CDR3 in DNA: TGCAGTGCGGGGGCAGGTCGCCAGGGCTCACAAGAGACCCAGTACTTC.

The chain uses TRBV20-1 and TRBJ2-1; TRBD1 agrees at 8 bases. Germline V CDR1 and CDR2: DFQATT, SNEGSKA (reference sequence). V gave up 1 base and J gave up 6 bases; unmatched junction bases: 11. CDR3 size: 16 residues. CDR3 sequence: CSARALDRGSFNEQFF. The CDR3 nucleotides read TGCAGTGCTAGAGCCCTCGACAGGGGTAGTTTCAATGAGCAGTTCTTC.

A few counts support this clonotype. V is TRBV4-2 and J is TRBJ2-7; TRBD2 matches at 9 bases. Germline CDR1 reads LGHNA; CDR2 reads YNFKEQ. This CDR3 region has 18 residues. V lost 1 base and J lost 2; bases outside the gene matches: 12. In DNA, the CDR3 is TGTGCCAGCAGCCAAGCTCCGGGAGCCGGCGGGAGGGCCTACGAGCAGTACTTC. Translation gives CASSQAPGAGGRAYEQYF.

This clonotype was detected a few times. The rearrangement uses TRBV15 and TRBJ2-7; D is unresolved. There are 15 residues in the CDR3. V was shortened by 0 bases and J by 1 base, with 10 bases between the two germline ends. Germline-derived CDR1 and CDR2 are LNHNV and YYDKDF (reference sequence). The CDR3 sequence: CATSRDYAASYEQYF. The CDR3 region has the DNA TGTGCCACCAGCAGAGATTACGCGGCATCCTACGAGCAGTACTTC.

This CDR3 is CASSRQGGKYF. The CDR3 region has the DNA TGTGCCAGCAGCCGACAGGGAGGCAAGTATTTT. The chain links TRBV3-1 to TRBJ2-3; a weak D match, TRBD1 (7 bases). V lost 4 bases and J 13 bases, leaving 12 bases between the germline ends. CDR3 length: 11 amino acids. The germline gives CDR1 LGHDT, CDR2 YNNKEL (reference sequence).

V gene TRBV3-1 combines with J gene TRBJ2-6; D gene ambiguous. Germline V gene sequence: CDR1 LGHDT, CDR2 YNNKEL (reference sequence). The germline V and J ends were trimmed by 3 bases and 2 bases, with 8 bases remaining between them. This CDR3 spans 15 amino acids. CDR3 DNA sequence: TGTGCCAGCAGCCAGCTACGAACTGGGGCCAACGTCCTGACTTTC. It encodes CASSQLRTGANVLTF.

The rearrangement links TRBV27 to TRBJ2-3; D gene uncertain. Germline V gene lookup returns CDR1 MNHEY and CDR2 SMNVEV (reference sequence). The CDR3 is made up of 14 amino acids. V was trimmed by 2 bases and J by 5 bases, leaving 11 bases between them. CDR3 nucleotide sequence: TGTGCCAGCAGTTTAAGGCCTACTTTAGATACGCAGTATTTT. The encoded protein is CASSLRPTLDTQYF.

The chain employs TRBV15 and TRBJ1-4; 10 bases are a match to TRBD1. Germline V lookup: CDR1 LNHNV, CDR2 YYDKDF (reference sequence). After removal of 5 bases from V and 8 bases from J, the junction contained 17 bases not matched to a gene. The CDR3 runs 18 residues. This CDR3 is CATSPEDRRGQGEEKLFF. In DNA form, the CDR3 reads TGTGCCACCAGCCCCGAGGATCGTAGAGGACAGGGGGAAGAAAAACTGTTTTTT.

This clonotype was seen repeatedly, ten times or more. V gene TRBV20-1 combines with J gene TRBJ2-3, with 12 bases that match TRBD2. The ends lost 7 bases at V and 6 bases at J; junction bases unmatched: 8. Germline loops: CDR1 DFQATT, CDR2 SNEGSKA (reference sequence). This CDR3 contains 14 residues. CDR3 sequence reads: CSVQTSGSGDTQYF. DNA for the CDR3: TGCAGTGTCCAGACTAGCGGGAGTGGGGATACGCAGTATTTT.

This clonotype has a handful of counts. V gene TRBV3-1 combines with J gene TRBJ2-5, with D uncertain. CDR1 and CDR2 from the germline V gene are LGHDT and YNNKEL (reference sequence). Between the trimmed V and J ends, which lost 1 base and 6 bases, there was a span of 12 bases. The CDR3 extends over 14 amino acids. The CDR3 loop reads CASSQAAQEKTQYF. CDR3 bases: TGTGCCAGCAGCCAAGCGGCCCAAGAGAAGACCCAGTACTTC.

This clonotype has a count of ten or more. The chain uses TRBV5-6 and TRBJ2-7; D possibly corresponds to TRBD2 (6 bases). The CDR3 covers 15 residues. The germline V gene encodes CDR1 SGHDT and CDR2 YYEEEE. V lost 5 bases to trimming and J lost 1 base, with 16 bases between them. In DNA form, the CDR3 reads TGTGCCAGCAGAATCGTAGCGGATACTTCCTACGAGCAGTACTTC. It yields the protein CASRIVADTSYEQYF.

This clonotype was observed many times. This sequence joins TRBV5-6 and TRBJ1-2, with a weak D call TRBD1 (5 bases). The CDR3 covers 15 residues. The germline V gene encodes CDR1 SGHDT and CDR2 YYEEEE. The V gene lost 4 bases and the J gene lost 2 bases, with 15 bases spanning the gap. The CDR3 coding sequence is TGTGCCAGCAGCCAACGGGGACTTGGGAACTATGGCTACACCTTC. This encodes CASSQRGLGNYGYTF. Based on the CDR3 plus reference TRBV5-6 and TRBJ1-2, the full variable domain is DAGVTQSPTHLIKTRGQQVTLRCSPKSGHDTVSWYQQALGQGPQFIFQYYEEEERQRGNFPDRFSGHQFPNYSSELNVNALLLGDSALYLCASSQRGLGNYGYTFGSGTRLTVV.

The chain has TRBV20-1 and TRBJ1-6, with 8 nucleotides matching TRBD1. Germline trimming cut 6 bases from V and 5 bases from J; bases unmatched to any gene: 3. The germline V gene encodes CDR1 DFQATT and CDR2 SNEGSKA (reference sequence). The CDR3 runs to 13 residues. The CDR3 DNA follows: TGCAGTGCAAAACAGGGGGATAATTCACCCCTCCACTTT. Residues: CSAKQGDNSPLHF.

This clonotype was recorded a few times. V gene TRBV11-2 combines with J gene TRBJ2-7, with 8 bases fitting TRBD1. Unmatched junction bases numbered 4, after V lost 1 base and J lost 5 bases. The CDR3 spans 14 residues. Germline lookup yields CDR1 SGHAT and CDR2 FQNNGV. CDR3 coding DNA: TGTGCCAGCAGCTTAGGACAGGGGTCCCACGAGCAGTACTTC. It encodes CASSLGQGSHEQYF. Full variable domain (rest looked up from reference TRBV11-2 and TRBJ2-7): EAGVAQSPRYKIIEKRQSVAFWCNPISGHATLYWYQQILGQGPKLLIQFQNNGVVDDSQLPKDRFSAERLKGVDSTLKIQPAKLEDSAVYLCASSLGQGSHEQYFGPGTRLTVT.